Listed here are 17 T cell receptor beta chains from one sample, sequenced in a study of blood T cells in healthy people across ages. Alongside a J-beta primer mix, a sample-barcoded 5' primer served in a second PCR lasting about 7 to 11 cycles. TCRdb recomputed calls from the 5' RACE reads with MiXCR, one row per CDR3 protein. The sample yields roughly 800,000 distinct CDR3 sequences, 25% seen once. Separately, the same data were catalogued under a study of T cells of mothers and their children.

The sequenced material came from blood. The source of these receptors is a boy aged 5-17 years in good health.

This clonotype showed up just a few times. Written as DNA, the CDR3 is TGCGCCAGCAGCTTGGAGGCAGGAAGTTTCAACTATGGCTACACCTTC. Translation: CASSLEAGSFNYGYTF. This sequence joins TRBV5-1 and TRBJ1-2; D is ambiguous. V was clipped by 0 bases and J by 2 bases, with 14 bases between them. The CDR3 extends over 16 amino acids. Germline V CDR1 and CDR2: SGHRS, YFSETQ.

The CDR3 sequence: CASRTDATNEKLFF. DNA for the CDR3: TGTGCCAGCAGGACGGATGCAACTAATGAAAAACTGTTTTTT. The chain is built from TRBV6-1 and TRBJ1-4; D ambiguous. Deletions cut 6 bases from V and 0 bases from J, with 8 bases between. The CDR3 spans 14 residues. The germline gives CDR1 MNHNS, CDR2 SASEGT.

This clonotype has just one count. The genes are TRBV3-1 and TRBJ2-5; 7 positions agree with TRBD1. TRBJ2-7 explains the end of the DNA better; the J call may be wrong. The germline V gene has CDR1 LGHDT and CDR2 YNNKEL (reference sequence). The CDR3 is 16 amino acids. CDR3 in amino acids: CASSPRRTGGPYEQYF. The CDR3 coding sequence is TGTGCCAGCAGCCCCCGAAGGACAGGCGGCCCTTACGAGCAGTACTTC.

This CDR3 reads CASRTTSGGNNEQFF. CDR3 in DNA: TGTGCCAGCAGGACCACTAGCGGGGGAAACAATGAGCAGTTCTTC. The chain has TRBV6-5 and TRBJ2-1, with 11 nucleotides matching TRBD2. CDR1 and CDR2 from the germline V gene are MNHEY and SVGAGI. Unmatched junction bases numbered 6, after V lost 6 bases and J lost 5 bases. The CDR3 contains 15 residues.

V and J are TRBV9 and TRBJ2-2, with D perhaps matching TRBD1 (5 bases). This CDR3 has 14 amino acids. The ends were cut back, 2 bases at V and 4 bases at J, with 9 bases in the middle. Germline V gene lookup returns CDR1 SGDLS and CDR2 YYNGEE. In DNA form, the CDR3 reads TGTGCCAGCAGCGTCCAGGGTGCCACCGGGGAGCTGTTTTTT. Its translation is CASSVQGATGELFF.

The chain uses TRBV24-1 and TRBJ2-5; weak D call: TRBD1 (5 bases). The CDR3 totals 14 residues. Between the trimmed V and J ends, which lost 4 bases and 3 bases, there was a span of 11 bases. From germline, CDR1 is KGHDR and CDR2 SFDVKD. DNA for the CDR3: TGTGCCACCAGTGACTCACTACAGGAAGAGACCCAGTACTTC. It specifies CATSDSLQEETQYF.

In regard to this clonotype: This may be a read error: a much more frequent sequence differs by one nucleotide. The rearrangement joins TRBV28 to TRBJ2-5; TRBD1 might be the D (5 bases). The germline V and J ends were trimmed by 2 bases and 5 bases, with 12 bases remaining between them. The CDR3 contains 14 residues. Germline V gives CDR1 MDHEN, CDR2 SYDVKM. CDR3 sequence (DNA): TGTGCCAGCAGTTTACAGGGTATTATGGAGACCCAGTACTTC. This gives the protein CASSLQGIMETQYF.

V and J are TRBV27 and TRBJ1-4, with D tentatively TRBD1 (6 bases). In germline, CDR1 is MNHEY, CDR2 SMNVEV (reference sequence). The CDR3 contains 13 residues. V lost 7 bases and J lost 3, with 9 bases in between. CDR3 DNA sequence: TGTGCCAGCAAAGGACAGTCTAATGAAAAACTGTTTTTT. Translated: CASKGQSNEKLFF. The full variable domain, its missing parts supplied by reference TRBV27 and TRBJ1-4, is EAQVTQNPRYLITVTGKKLTVTCSQNMNHEYMSWYRQDPGLGLRQIYYSMNVEVTDKGDVPEGYKVSRKEKRNFPLILESPSPNQTSLYFCASKGQSNEKLFFGSGTQLSVL.

V and J are TRBV14 and TRBJ2-5; D not certain. The end of the DNA is better explained by TRBJ2-7, so the J call may be wrong. Germline-derived CDR1 and CDR2 are SGHDN and FVKESK. This CDR3 is built from 13 residues. Here the CDR3 DNA reads TGTGCCAGCAGCTCGGGTCTCTACGACGAGCAGTACTTC. Amino acid sequence: CASSSGLYDEQYF.

The J gene is TRBJ1-1, the V gene TRBV12-3 or TRBV12-4; D remains ambiguous. V lost 4 bases and J 0 bases, leaving 9 bases between the germline ends. The CDR3 is 14 residues long. DNA of the CDR3: TGTGCCAGCAGTTGGTCGACCGTGAACACTGAAGCTTTCTTT. Protein sequence: CASSWSTVNTEAFF.

This clonotype turned up a few times. The rearrangement links TRBV2 to TRBJ2-3; D may be TRBD1 (5 bases). CDR1 SNHLY and CDR2 FYNNEI come from the germline V gene. V lost 6 bases and J 6 bases, leaving 16 bases between the germline ends. The CDR3 runs 14 residues. CDR3 sequence (DNA): TGTGCCAGCAGCCCGACAGAGTCCCTTGATACGCAGTATTTT. Its protein product is CASSPTESLDTQYF.

This clonotype has just a few counts. The genes are TRBV11-3 and TRBJ2-1; D is undetermined. Looked up from germline, CDR1 is SGHNT and CDR2 is YENEEA. The germline V and J ends were trimmed by 2 bases and 6 bases, with 5 bases remaining between them. The length of the CDR3 is 12 residues. The CDR3 is CASSLTFNEQFF. CDR3 nucleotide sequence: TGTGCCAGCAGCTTAACTTTCAATGAGCAGTTCTTC.

This clonotype was recorded a few times. The rearrangement joins TRBV12-3 or TRBV12-4 to TRBJ2-5, with 9 bases lining up with TRBD2. V was clipped by 5 bases and J by 5 bases; unmatched bases: 18. CDR3 length equals 18 residues. CDR3 nucleotides: TGTGCCAGCAGTCGAGAGCCTCTAGCGGGGTGGTACAAGGAGACCCAGTACTTC. It specifies CASSREPLAGWYKETQYF.

The chain is built from TRBV29-1 and TRBJ1-4, with D possibly matching TRBD1 (5 bases). With 0 bases removed from V and 8 bases from J, the gap between germline ends came to 13 bases. CDR1 is SQVTM, CDR2 ANQGSEA, per germline. The CDR3 runs 14 residues. Written as DNA, the CDR3 is TGCAGCGTTGAAGATCCCAGGGAGCAAGAAAAACTGTTTTTT. Translation: CSVEDPREQEKLFF.

As DNA, the CDR3 is TGTGCCAGCAGCTTAACTGGGACAGGGGTCTCCTACGAGCAGTACTTC. Its protein is CASSLTGTGVSYEQYF. The chain employs TRBV7-9 and TRBJ2-7, with 10 bases matching TRBD1. Germline V lookup: CDR1 SEHNR, CDR2 FQNEAQ (reference sequence). This CDR3 is 16 amino acids long. V shed 2 bases, J shed 0 bases, and the junction held 4 bases outside the gene matches.

There are many counts of this clonotype. V is TRBV18 and J is TRBJ2-3, with TRBD2 matching 8 bases. After removal of 3 bases from V and 4 bases from J, the junction contained 9 bases not matched to a gene. The CDR3 runs 16 residues. Germline assignment: CDR1 KGHSH and CDR2 LQKENI. The CDR3 DNA is TGTGCCAGCTCACCTTTAAGAACTAGCGGCTCAGATACGCAGTATTTT. This encodes CASSPLRTSGSDTQYF.

The chain is built from TRBV5-6 and TRBJ2-7; D is unresolved. CDR1 is SGHDT, CDR2 YYEEEE, per germline. V lost 9 bases and J lost 1, with 14 bases in between. The length of the CDR3 is 13 residues. CDR3 coding DNA: TGTGCCAACTCGGACGGAAGGTCCTACGAGCAGTACTTC. Translated: CANSDGRSYEQYF.